This entry lists 28 T cell receptor beta chains sequenced from one sample in a study of CD8+CD57+ T cells in acquired aplastic anemia. Patients included in sequencing had previously demonstrated CD8+CD57+ cell expansion by flow cytometry. Genomic DNA, the template, was used for profiling of the TCR beta VDJ and CDR3. TCRdb reprocessed the reads via MiXCR and lists one record per CDR3 protein. In the table there are about 200,000 distinct CDR3 sequences, 40% to 60% of which are singletons. Source material: sorted CD4+, CD8+, or CD8+CD57+ T cells (not recorded which) from PBMCs. Receptors originate from a human donor with aplastic anemia.

The V and J genes are TRBV4-3 and TRBJ2-5; D is unclear. Trimming took off 3 bases at V and 4 bases at J, with 12 bases between the two ends. This CDR3 region has 14 residues. Germline V gene data show CDR1 as LGHNA and CDR2 as YSLEER. CDR3 DNA: TGCGCCAGCAGCCATATCCTGGGAAGAGAGACCCAGTACTTC. Residues: CASSHILGRETQYF.

Notes on this clonotype: At one boundary the junction diverges from the germline segment, which might be a read error. This rearrangement joins TRBV28 to TRBJ1-5; TRBD1 matches at 7 bases. Germline values: CDR1 MDHEN, CDR2 SYDVKM. The CDR3 is 15 residues long. DNA for the CDR3: TGTGCCAGCAGTACTCCCGACAGGGACAATCAGCTCCAGCATTTT. Translation gives CASSTPDRDNQLQHF. Full variable domain (remainder filled in from reference TRBV28 and TRBJ1-5): DVKVTQSSRYLVKRTGEKVFLECVQDMDHENMFWYRQDPGLGLRLIYFSYDVKMKEKGDIPEGYSVSREKKERFSLILESASTNQTSMYLCASSTPDRDNQLQHFGDGTRLSIL.

This clonotype was observed at least ten times. This chain connects TRBV10-3 to TRBJ2-2; a weak D match, TRBD2 (6 bases). Germline V gene lookup returns CDR1 ENHRY and CDR2 SYGVKD. Trimming took 0 bases from V and 6 from J, leaving 11 bases between them. This CDR3 region has 15 residues. The CDR3 DNA is TGTGCCATCAGTGAGTCTTGGTCGGGGGCCGGGGAGCTGTTTTTT. Its translation: CAISESWSGAGELFF.

Ten or more counts support this clonotype. This chain connects TRBV6-5 to TRBJ1-5; tentatively, D is TRBD1 (5 bases). The germline gives CDR1 MNHEY, CDR2 SVGAGI. V was cut by 5 bases and J by 0 bases, with 14 bases left in between. The length of the CDR3 is 16 residues. Here the CDR3 reads CASSASGRYSNQPQHF. CDR3 DNA: TGTGCCAGCAGTGCGTCGGGACGATATAGCAATCAGCCCCAGCATTTT.

This clonotype was seen a handful of times. This rearrangement joins TRBV20-1 to TRBJ1-2, with 9 bases fitting TRBD1. J lost 8 bases, V lost 4 bases, and 5 bases had no gene match. Germline CDR1 is DFQATT and CDR2 is SNEGSKA (reference sequence). The CDR3 has 12 amino acids. CDR3 DNA: TGCAGTGCTACCGACAGGGGGAACGGCTACACCTTC. Translated, it gives CSATDRGNGYTF.

The chain joins TRBV7-8 to TRBJ1-2; no definite D call. Trimming stripped 5 bases from V and 8 bases from J, with 12 bases between. CDR1 and CDR2 (germline): SGHVS, FQNEAQ. The CDR3 extends over 12 amino acids. The CDR3 DNA sequence: TGTGCCAGCAGCCCCTCGGTGGGCGGCTACACCTTC. Translation gives CASSPSVGGYTF. The full variable domain, with the rest looked up from reference TRBV7-8 and TRBJ1-2, is GAGVSQSPRYKVAKRGQDVALRCDPISGHVSLFWYQQALGQGPEFLTYFQNEAQLDKSGLPSDRFFAERPEGSVSTLKIQRTQQEDSAVYLCASSPSVGGYTFGSGTRLTVV.

This clonotype appeared once. One base away lies a much larger clone, so this may be a sequencing read error. The chain carries TRBV14 and TRBJ1-3; D gene ambiguous. CDR3 length equals 13 residues. V was cut by 2 bases and J by 4 bases, with 6 bases left in between. Germline V gene data show CDR1 as SGHDN and CDR2 as FVKESK. CDR3 amino acids: CASSQTAGNTIYF. CDR3 bases: TGTGCCAGCAGCCAAACCGCCGGAAACACCATATATTTT. Using reference TRBV14 and TRBJ1-3 for the parts outside the CDR3, the full variable domain is EAGVTQFPSHSVIEKGQTVTLRCDPISGHDNLYWYRRVMGKEIKFLLHFVKESKQDESGMPNNRFLAERTGGTYSTLKVQPAELEDSGVYFCASSQTAGNTIYFGEGSWLTVV.

The rearrangement uses TRBV10-3 and TRBJ2-7; 8 bases fit TRBD1. The CDR3 is made up of 15 amino acids. The junction had 6 bases not matched to a gene; V was cut back by 3 bases and J by 2 bases. Germline V gives CDR1 ENHRY, CDR2 SYGVKD. The CDR3 region has the DNA TGTGCCATCAGTGACCGGGACAGGTTGACCTACGAGCAGTACTTC. The encoded protein is CAISDRDRLTYEQYF.

This clonotype was found once. A much larger clone differs from this one at a single base, so this may be a read error. The chain is built from TRBV5-1 and TRBJ1-3, with D possibly TRBD1 on 6 matching bases. Germline V CDR1 and CDR2: SGHRS, YFSETQ. The CDR3 covers 14 residues. DNA of the CDR3: TGTGCCAGCAGCTTGGACAGAGCTGGAAGCACCATATATTTT. Residues: CASSLDRAGSTIYF.

This clonotype was seen ten or more times. The chain couples TRBV7-2 to TRBJ2-5, with D unclear. Germline lookup yields CDR1 SGHTA and CDR2 FQGNSA. This CDR3 is built from 15 residues. Deletions cut 1 base from V and 2 bases from J, with 11 bases between. The CDR3 nucleotides read TGTGCCAGCAGCTTAGGGAGTATGAGGCAAGAGACCCAGTACTTC. Translation: CASSLGSMRQETQYF.

Many counts were recorded for this clonotype. The chain is built from TRBV20-1 and TRBJ2-1, with D maybe TRBD1 (6 bases). Germline CDR1 reads DFQATT; CDR2 reads SNEGSKA (reference sequence). This CDR3 has 13 amino acids. Trimming took 3 bases from V and 2 from J, leaving 8 bases between them. CDR3 bases: TGCAGTGCTAGCCGGGACACCTACAATGAGCAGTTCTTC. Translating gives CSASRDTYNEQFF.

V and J are TRBV7-9 and TRBJ1-2; D is unclear. Germline loops: CDR1 SEHNR, CDR2 FQNEAQ (reference sequence). This CDR3 region has 12 residues. The germline V and J ends were trimmed by 5 bases and 8 bases, with 12 bases remaining between them. CDR3 residues: CASSPTYAGYTF. The CDR3 nucleotides are TGTGCCAGCAGCCCAACTTACGCGGGCTACACCTTC.

With respect to this clonotype: The germline gene is not matched at one end of the junction; a read error may be the cause. V usage is TRBV7-7 and J usage is TRBJ2-7; TRBD1 agrees at 9 bases. Looked up from germline, CDR1 is SSHAT and CDR2 is FNYEAQ (reference sequence). This CDR3 region has 14 residues. In nucleotides, the CDR3 is TGTGCTAGCATCCCTGGGACAGGGCCCTACGAGCAGTACTTC. Translated: CASIPGTGPYEQYF.

The rearrangement uses TRBV24-1 and TRBJ2-2; D might be TRBD1 (5 bases). The V gene's germline CDR1 is KGHDR and CDR2 SFDVKD. The length of the CDR3 is 14 residues. Between the trimmed V and J ends, which lost 3 bases and 3 bases, there was a span of 7 bases. Here the CDR3 DNA reads TGTGCCACCAGTGATGCAGGGTACACCGGGGAGCTGTTTTTT. The encoded protein is CATSDAGYTGELFF.

The CDR3 loop is CASSDQTTDTQYF. Written as DNA, the CDR3 is TGTGCCAGCTCAGACCAGACCACAGATACGCAGTATTTT. The chain has TRBV18 and TRBJ2-3; D uncertain. The CDR3 has 13 residues. Trimming pared 5 bases from V and 2 bases from J, leaving 8 bases between. From germline, CDR1 is KGHSH and CDR2 LQKENI.

This clonotype was recorded at least ten times. The gene calls are TRBV20-1 and TRBJ2-1; 8 bases agree with TRBD2. V gave up 1 base and J gave up 9 bases; unmatched junction bases: 8. Looked up from germline, CDR1 is DFQATT and CDR2 is SNEGSKA (reference sequence). The CDR3 sequence is 14 residues long. The CDR3 loop reads CSARGSAGGTEQFF. Here the CDR3 DNA reads TGCAGTGCTAGAGGGTCGGCGGGGGGCACTGAGCAGTTCTTC.

The chain is built from TRBV15 and TRBJ2-1; 9 bases align to TRBD2. CDR1 is LNHNV, CDR2 YYDKDF, per germline (reference sequence). This CDR3 has 14 residues. V lost 6 bases to trimming and J lost 8 bases; unmatched junction nucleotides: 8. The CDR3 DNA follows: TGTGCCACCAGTGTAGCGGGAGTCCGGGATGAGCAGTTCTTC. This encodes CATSVAGVRDEQFF.

The sample holds many counts of this clonotype. The V call is TRBV19, the J call TRBJ2-5, with 9 bases matching TRBD1. Germline CDR1 is LNHDA and CDR2 is SQIVND (reference sequence). The CDR3 has 15 residues. After removal of 10 bases from V and 5 bases from J, the junction contained 14 bases not matched to a gene. CDR3 region: CATRPGQGVGETQYF. The CDR3 nucleotides are TGTGCCACCAGGCCGGGACAGGGCGTTGGGGAGACCCAGTACTTC.

As concerns this clonotype: A much more abundant neighbour one base away suggests this may be a read error. The chain combines TRBV19 with TRBJ1-5; D not certain. CDR3 length: 14 amino acids. The V gene lost 11 bases and the J gene lost 0 bases, with 14 bases spanning the gap. Germline V gene sequence: CDR1 LNHDA, CDR2 SQIVND (reference sequence). CDR3 in DNA: TGTGCCGGTATGAGAGGTGCTAGCAATCAGCCCCAGCATTTT. Residues: CAGMRGASNQPQHF.

This clonotype was seen at least ten times. The chain has TRBV9 and TRBJ2-3; TRBD2 might be the D (5 bases). CDR3 length equals 15 residues. Germline assignment: CDR1 SGDLS and CDR2 YYNGEE. The V gene lost 4 bases and the J gene lost 3 bases, with 15 bases spanning the gap. CDR3 bases: TGTGCCAGCAGCCCCCGACAATCGGGGACAGATACGCAGTATTTT. It encodes CASSPRQSGTDTQYF.

This clonotype was found many times. The chain has TRBV6-4 and TRBJ1-1; 10 bases are a match to TRBD1. CDR1 and CDR2 (germline): MRHNA, SNTAGT. The V gene end was trimmed by 5 bases and the J gene end by 4 bases; junction bases not matched to a gene: 4. The CDR3 covers 14 residues. The CDR3 here is CASSPGQGSTEAFF. DNA of the CDR3: TGTGCCAGCAGTCCGGGACAGGGGAGCACTGAAGCTTTCTTT.

This clonotype was detected many times. The CDR3 here is CASSFSGQSNTGELFF. CDR3 bases: TGTGCCAGCAGTTTTTCGGGACAGTCGAACACCGGGGAGCTGTTTTTT. The J gene is TRBJ2-2, the V gene TRBV12-3 or TRBV12-4; 7 bases line up with TRBD1. V shed 3 bases, J shed 0 bases, and the junction held 4 bases outside the gene matches. The CDR3 is made up of 16 amino acids.

This clonotype showed up many times. The chain links TRBV5-6 to TRBJ1-2; possibly TRBD1 for D (6 bases). Trimming left V 1 base short and J 7 bases short, with 20 bases between. Germline lookup yields CDR1 SGHDT and CDR2 YYEEEE. The CDR3 has 16 residues. CDR3: CASSLTRLGAQRGYTF. CDR3 nucleotides: TGTGCCAGCAGCTTGACTCGACTGGGGGCGCAACGTGGCTACACCTTC.

Points on this clonotype: This may be a read error, as it is one base from a much larger clone. The chain has TRBV28 and TRBJ2-7; D gene unclear. The germline CDR1 and CDR2 sequences are MDHEN and SYDVKM. Trimming left V 5 bases short and J 5 bases short, with 16 bases between. The length of the CDR3 is 14 residues. The CDR3 DNA follows: TGTGCCAGCAGTCAACAAGCTACCGCCCACGAGCAGTACTTC. Amino acids: CASSQQATAHEQYF.

The chain employs TRBV2 and TRBJ1-2; the D gene is possibly TRBD1 (5 bases). CDR3 length: 14 residues. Trimming left V 1 base short and J 4 bases short, with 10 bases between. Germline loops: CDR1 SNHLY, CDR2 FYNNEI. The CDR3 sequence: CASSEGRGGYGYTF. The CDR3 DNA reads as TGTGCCAGCAGTGAAGGTCGGGGGGGCTATGGCTACACCTTC.

Turning to this clonotype: Relative to the germline gene, one junction end is altered; a read error may explain this. This chain joins TRBV19 and TRBJ2-7; D tentatively fits TRBD1 or TRBD2 (5 bases each). CDR3 size: 14 residues. The V gene's germline CDR1 is LNHDA and CDR2 SQIVND (reference sequence). CDR3 in amino acids: CASSISRVGEKQYF. CDR3 bases: TGTGCCAGTAGTATCTCCAGGGTGGGGGAAAAGCAATACTTC.

Only one count was recorded for this clonotype. The germline gene is not matched at one end of the junction; a read error may be the cause. This chain connects TRBV7-2 to TRBJ2-7; 8 nucleotides agree with TRBD1. The germline gives CDR1 SGHTA, CDR2 FQGNSA. CDR3 size: 15 residues. CDR3 residues: CASSLPPGGAYERYF. The CDR3 DNA follows: TGCGCCAGCAGCCTTCCCCCAGGGGGCGCCTACGAGCGGTACTTC.

At least ten counts were recorded for this clonotype. This chain joins TRBV7-6 and TRBJ2-2, with 8 bases identical to TRBD2. This CDR3 spans 17 amino acids. The germline V gene has CDR1 SGHVS and CDR2 FNYEAQ. Trimming cost V 7 bases and J 5 bases; bases outside gene matches: 15. This CDR3 is CASTKGSGGAVTGELFF. The CDR3 DNA reads TGTGCCAGCACCAAGGGATCCGGGGGGGCTGTAACCGGGGAGCTGTTTTTT.